This T cell receptor beta chain was identified during a study of cytomegalovirus exposure and HLA in healthy donors. Only a few counts were recorded for this clone. Its antigen is currently unknown. The study ran its PCR with 60 Vbeta and 13 Jbeta primers. Sequencing used immunoSEQ multiplex PCR; TCRdb keeps in-frame clones, though not all of them. The sample holds under 150,000 clones, roughly 80% seen once. Findings and limits, study-wide: Three CMV-associated chains were confirmed in vitro to be specific for CMV antigens.

This sequence originates from a man younger than 35 in good health and CMV-seronegative. Material for sequencing was PBMCs.

CDR3 residues: CATSYQVYNEQFF. CDR3 DNA sequence: TGTGCCACCAGCTACCAGGTGTACAATGAGCAGTTCTTC. The chain carries TRBV15 and TRBJ2-1; D remains unclear. Trimming left V 5 bases short and J 4 bases short, with 9 bases between. The CDR3 contains 13 residues. Germline CDR1 is LNHNV and CDR2 is YYDKDF (reference sequence).